This TCR beta chain was identified during a study of shared clonotypes between healthy human individuals. This clone was observed a few times. CDR1 and CDR2 (germline): SQVTM, ANQGSEA. This CDR3 has 13 amino acids. V lost 4 bases to trimming and J lost 1 base, with 10 bases between them. Sequencing was performed with immunoSEQ multiplex PCR; in TCRdb, only in-frame clones are kept and a portion is missing. Here the sample spans 100,000 or so clones, roughly half being singletons. This TCR derives from a middle-aged woman in good health. Some clones in this sample may be carry-over from other donors' samples. The sequenced sample consisted of PBMCs. The chain has TRBV29-1 and TRBJ2-5; D is perhaps TRBD2 (5 bases). CDR3 DNA sequence: TGCAGCGTTGCCTGGAGGAGCCAAGAGACCCAGTACTTC. Translated, it gives CSVAWRSQETQYF.